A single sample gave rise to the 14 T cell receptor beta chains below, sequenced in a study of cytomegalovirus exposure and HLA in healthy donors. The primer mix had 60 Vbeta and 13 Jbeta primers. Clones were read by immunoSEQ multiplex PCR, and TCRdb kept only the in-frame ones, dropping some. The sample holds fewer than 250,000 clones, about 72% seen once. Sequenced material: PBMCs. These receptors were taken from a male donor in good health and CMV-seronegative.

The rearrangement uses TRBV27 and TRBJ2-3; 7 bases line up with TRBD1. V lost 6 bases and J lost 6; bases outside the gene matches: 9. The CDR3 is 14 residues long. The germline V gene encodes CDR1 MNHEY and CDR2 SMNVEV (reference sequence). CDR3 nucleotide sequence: TGTGCCAGCAGGGGACAGACCCCACGGGATACGCAGTATTTT. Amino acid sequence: CASRGQTPRDTQYF.

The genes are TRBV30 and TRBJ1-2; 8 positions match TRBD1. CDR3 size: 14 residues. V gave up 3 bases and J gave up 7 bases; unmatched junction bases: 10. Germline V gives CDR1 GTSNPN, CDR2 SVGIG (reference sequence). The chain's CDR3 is CAWRSGQGLIGYTF. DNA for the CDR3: TGTGCCTGGAGGTCAGGACAGGGTCTGATTGGCTACACCTTC. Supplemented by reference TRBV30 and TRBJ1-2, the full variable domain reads SQTIHQWPATLVQPVGSPLSLECTVEGTSNPNLYWYRQAAGRGLQLLFYSVGIGQISSEVPQNLSASRPQDRQFILSSKKLLLSDSGFYLCAWRSGQGLIGYTFGSGTRLTVV.

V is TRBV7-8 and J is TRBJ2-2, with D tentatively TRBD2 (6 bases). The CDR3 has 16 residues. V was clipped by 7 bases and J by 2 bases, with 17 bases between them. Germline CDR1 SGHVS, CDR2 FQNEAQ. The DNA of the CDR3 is TGTGCCAGCACCCCCCTCGGCGGGAAAAACACCGGGGAGCTGTTTTTT. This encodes CASTPLGGKNTGELFF.

CDR3 sequence reads: CASSTWTGVGYTF. The CDR3 nucleotides read TGTGCCAGCAGTACCTGGACAGGGGTGGGCTACACCTTC. The chain uses TRBV6-5 and TRBJ1-2; 9 nucleotides match TRBD1. Per germline, CDR1 MNHEY and CDR2 SVGAGI. Trimming cost V 5 bases and J 8 bases; bases outside gene matches: 6. This CDR3 spans 13 amino acids.

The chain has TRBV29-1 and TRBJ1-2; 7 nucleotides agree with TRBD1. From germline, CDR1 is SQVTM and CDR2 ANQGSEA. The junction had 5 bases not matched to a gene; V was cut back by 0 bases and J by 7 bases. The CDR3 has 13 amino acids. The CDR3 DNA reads TGCAGCGTTGAAGAGACAGGGCGGAGTGGCTACACCTTC. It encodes CSVEETGRSGYTF. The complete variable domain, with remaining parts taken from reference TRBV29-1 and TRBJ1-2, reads SAVISQKPSRDICQRGTSLTIQCQVDSQVTMMFWYRQQPGQSLTLIATANQGSEATYESGFVIDKFPISRPNLTFSTLTVSNMSPEDSSIYLCSVEETGRSGYTFGSGTRLTVV.

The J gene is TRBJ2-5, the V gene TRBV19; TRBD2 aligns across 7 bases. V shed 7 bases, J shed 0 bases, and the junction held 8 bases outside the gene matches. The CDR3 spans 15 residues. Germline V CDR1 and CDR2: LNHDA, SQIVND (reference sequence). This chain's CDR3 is CASKTGGGYQETQYF. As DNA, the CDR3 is TGTGCCAGTAAGACTGGGGGAGGGTACCAAGAGACCCAGTACTTC.

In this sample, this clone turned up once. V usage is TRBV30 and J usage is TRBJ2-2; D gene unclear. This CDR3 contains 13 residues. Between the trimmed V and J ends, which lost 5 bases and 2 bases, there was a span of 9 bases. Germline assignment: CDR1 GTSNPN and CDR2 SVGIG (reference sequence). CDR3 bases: TGTGCCTGGGGGCAGGCAAACACCGGGGAGCTGTTTTTT. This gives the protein CAWGQANTGELFF.

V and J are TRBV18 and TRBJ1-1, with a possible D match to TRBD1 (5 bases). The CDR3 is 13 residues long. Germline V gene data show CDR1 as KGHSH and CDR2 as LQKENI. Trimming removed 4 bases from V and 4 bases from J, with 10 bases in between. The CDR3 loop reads CASSQGRGTEAFF. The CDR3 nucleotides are TGTGCCAGCTCACAGGGTAGGGGCACTGAAGCTTTCTTT.

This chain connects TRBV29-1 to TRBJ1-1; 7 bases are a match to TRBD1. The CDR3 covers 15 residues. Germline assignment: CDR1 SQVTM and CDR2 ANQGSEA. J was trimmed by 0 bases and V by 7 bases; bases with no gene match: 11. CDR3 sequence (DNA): TGCAGCGGGACAGGTTCGATCTTCATGAACACTGAAGCTTTCTTT. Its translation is CSGTGSIFMNTEAFF.

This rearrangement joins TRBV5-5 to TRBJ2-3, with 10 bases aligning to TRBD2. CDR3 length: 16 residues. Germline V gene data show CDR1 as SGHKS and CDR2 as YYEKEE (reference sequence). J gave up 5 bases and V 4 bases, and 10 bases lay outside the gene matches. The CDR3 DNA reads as TGTGCCAGCAGCCCAAGCGGGAGGGCCTGGGGAGATACGCAGTATTTT. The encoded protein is CASSPSGRAWGDTQYF.

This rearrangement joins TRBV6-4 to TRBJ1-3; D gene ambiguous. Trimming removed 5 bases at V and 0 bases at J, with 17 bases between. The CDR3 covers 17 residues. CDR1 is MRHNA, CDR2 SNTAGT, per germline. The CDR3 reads CASSSRSHGDSGNTIYF. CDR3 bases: TGTGCCAGCAGTTCCCGGTCCCACGGGGACTCTGGAAACACCATATATTTT.

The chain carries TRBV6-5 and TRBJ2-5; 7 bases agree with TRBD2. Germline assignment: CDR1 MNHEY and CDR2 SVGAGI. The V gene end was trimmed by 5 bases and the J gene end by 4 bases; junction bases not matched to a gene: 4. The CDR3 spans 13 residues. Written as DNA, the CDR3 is TGTGCCAGCAGTAGCGGGATAGCAGAGACCCAGTACTTC. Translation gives CASSSGIAETQYF.

The CDR3 nucleotides read TGCGCCAGCAGCCAAGAGGGCAGGGGAGATGGCTACACCTTC. Translation: CASSQEGRGDGYTF. V gene TRBV4-1 combines with J gene TRBJ1-2, with D tentatively TRBD1 (6 bases). The V gene's germline CDR1 is MGHRA and CDR2 YSYEKL. CDR3 size: 14 residues. V dropped 0 bases and J dropped 6 bases, with 11 bases sitting between them.

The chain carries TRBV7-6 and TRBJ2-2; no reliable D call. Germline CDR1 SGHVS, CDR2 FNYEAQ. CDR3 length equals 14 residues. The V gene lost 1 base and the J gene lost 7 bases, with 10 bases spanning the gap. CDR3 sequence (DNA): TGTGCCAGCAGCTTAGAGTCCACAAGCGGGGAGCTGTTTTTT. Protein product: CASSLESTSGELFF.